A single sample is the source of the 4 T cell receptor beta chains below, sequenced in a study of T cell responses to AZD1222 COVID-19 vaccine. This table comes from immunoSEQ multiplex PCR, and its TCRdb copy is limited to in-frame clones, with some not included. The sample lists roughly 150,000 clones; about 91% were seen once. The input for sequencing was peripheral blood, taken on day 0 of AZD1222 vaccination. These receptor sequences come from an adult in good health.

This clone appeared a single time. V and J are TRBV6-6 and TRBJ1-4, with 8 bases fitting TRBD1. Unmatched junction bases numbered 7, after V lost 2 bases and J lost 8 bases. CDR1 is MNHNY and CDR2 is SVGAGI in the germline V gene (reference sequence). CDR3 length: 15 residues. As DNA, the CDR3 is TGTGCCAGCAGTTACCAGGCAGGGGGCAGGGAAAAACTGTTTTTT. It encodes CASSYQAGGREKLFF.

This clone is labeled medium-sized. The chain has TRBV19 and TRBJ1-5; TRBD1 aligns across 8 bases. CDR1 and CDR2 (germline): LNHDA, SQIVND (reference sequence). Germline trimming cut 3 bases from V and 3 bases from J; bases unmatched to any gene: 7. The CDR3 is 16 residues long. CDR3 sequence: CASSIQQGGFNQPQHF. The CDR3 DNA reads as TGTGCCAGTAGTATCCAACAGGGGGGGTTCAATCAGCCCCAGCATTTT.

The chain has TRBV19 and TRBJ1-6, with a weak D call TRBD1 (5 bases). The ends were cut back, 8 bases at V and 10 bases at J, with 15 bases in the middle. The germline V gene has CDR1 LNHDA and CDR2 SQIVND (reference sequence). The CDR3 has 13 amino acids. In DNA, the CDR3 is TGTGCCAGTGGGCCCCTACAGGTCTCACCCCTCCACTTT. This codes for CASGPLQVSPLHF.

The chain joins TRBV18 to TRBJ1-1; D remains unclear. Trimming removed 3 bases from V and 1 base from J, with 18 bases in between. CDR1 KGHSH and CDR2 LQKENI come from the germline V gene. The CDR3 has 17 residues. The DNA of the CDR3 is TGTGCCAGCTCACCGTATCCCATCCTCCTAGGGAACACTGAAGCTTTCTTT. Translating it yields CASSPYPILLGNTEAFF.